This T cell receptor beta chain was captured in a study of T-cell reconstitution after alpha-beta-depleted transplantation in children. Overall study findings and caveats: Once a year had passed after transplant, T-cell counts and diversity came mostly from newly produced T cells. High day-60 TCRbeta diversity in some patients came from surviving recipient T cells and thymic progenitors.

This CDR3 has 12 residues. Germline CDR1 DFQATT, CDR2 SNEGSKA (reference sequence). V lost 5 bases, J lost 2 bases, and 10 bases lay in between. During its preparation, the TCRbeta library received unique molecular identifiers. TCRdb processed the PCR reads anew with MiXCR; each CDR3 protein has one entry. This table has 670,000 or so distinct CDR3 sequences, about 12% appearing once. This clonotype was observed a few times. What it binds is not known. This sequence originates from a girl aged 2-15 years with congenital amegakaryocytic thrombocytopenia, due to receive a stem cell transplant. The chain has TRBV20-1 and TRBJ2-7; the D gene is possibly TRBD1 (6 bases). Sequencing was performed on PBMCs, taken before TCRalphabeta/CD19-depleted stem cell transplant. The CDR3 loop reads CSAQDRTYEQYF. The CDR3 DNA sequence: TGCAGTGCTCAGGACAGAACCTACGAGCAGTACTTC.